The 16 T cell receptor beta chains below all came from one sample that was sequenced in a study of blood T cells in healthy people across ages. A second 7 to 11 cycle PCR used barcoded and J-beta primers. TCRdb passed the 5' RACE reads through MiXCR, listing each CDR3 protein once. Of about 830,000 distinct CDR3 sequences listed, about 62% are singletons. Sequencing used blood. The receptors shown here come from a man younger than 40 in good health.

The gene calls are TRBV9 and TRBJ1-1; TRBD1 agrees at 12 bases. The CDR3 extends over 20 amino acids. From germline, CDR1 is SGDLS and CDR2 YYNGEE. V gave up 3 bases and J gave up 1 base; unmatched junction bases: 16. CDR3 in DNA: TGTGCCAGCAGCGCCATCCTTCCGGGACAGGGGGCATGGAGGAACACTGAAGCTTTCTTT. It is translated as CASSAILPGQGAWRNTEAFF.

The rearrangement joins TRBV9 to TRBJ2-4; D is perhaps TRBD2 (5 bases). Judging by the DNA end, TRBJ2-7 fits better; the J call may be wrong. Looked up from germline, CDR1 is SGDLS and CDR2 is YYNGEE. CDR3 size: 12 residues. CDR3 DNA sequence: TGTGCCAGCAGCGTAGCCGGGAACGAGCAGTACTTC. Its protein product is CASSVAGNEQYF.

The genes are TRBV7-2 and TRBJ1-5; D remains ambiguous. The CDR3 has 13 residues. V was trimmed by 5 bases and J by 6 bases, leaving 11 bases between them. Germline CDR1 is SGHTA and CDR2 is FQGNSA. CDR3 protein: CASSPRRGQPQHF. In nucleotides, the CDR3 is TGTGCCAGCAGCCCACGACGCGGTCAGCCCCAGCATTTT.

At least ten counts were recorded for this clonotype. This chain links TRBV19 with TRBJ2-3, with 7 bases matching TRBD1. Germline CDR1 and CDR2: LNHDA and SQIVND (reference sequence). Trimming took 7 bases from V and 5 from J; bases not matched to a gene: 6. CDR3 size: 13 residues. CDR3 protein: CASTPDRLDTQYF. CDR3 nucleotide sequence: TGTGCCAGTACTCCGGACAGGCTAGATACGCAGTATTTT.

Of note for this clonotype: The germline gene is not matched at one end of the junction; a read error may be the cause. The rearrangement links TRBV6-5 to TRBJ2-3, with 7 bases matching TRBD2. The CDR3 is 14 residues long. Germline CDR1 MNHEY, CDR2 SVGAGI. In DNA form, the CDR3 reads TGTGCCAACAGTGACGGGGGGAGCACAGATACGCAGTATTTT. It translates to CANSDGGSTDTQYF.

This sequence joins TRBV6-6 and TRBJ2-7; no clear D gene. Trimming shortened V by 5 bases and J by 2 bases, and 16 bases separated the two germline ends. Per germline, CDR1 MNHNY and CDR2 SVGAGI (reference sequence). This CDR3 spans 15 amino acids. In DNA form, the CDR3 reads TGTGCCAGCAGTAACGAGGCGGAACGTACCTACGAGCAGTACTTC. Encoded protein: CASSNEAERTYEQYF.

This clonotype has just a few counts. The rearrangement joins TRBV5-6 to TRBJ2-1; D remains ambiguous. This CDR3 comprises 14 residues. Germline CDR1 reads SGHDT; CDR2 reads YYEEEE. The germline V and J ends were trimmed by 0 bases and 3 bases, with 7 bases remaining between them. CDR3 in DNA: TGTGCCAGCAGCTTGGGGCCAGGCTACAATGAGCAGTTCTTC. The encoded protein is CASSLGPGYNEQFF.

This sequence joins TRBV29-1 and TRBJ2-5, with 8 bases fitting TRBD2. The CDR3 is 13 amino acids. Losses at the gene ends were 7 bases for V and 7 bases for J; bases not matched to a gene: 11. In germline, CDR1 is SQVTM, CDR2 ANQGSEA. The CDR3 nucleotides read TGCAGCGGGCTTAGCGGGGAAGCGGGGACCCAGTACTTC. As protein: CSGLSGEAGTQYF. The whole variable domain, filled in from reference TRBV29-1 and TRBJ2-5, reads SAVISQKPSRDICQRGTSLTIQCQVDSQVTMMFWYRQQPGQSLTLIATANQGSEATYESGFVIDKFPISRPNLTFSTLTVSNMSPEDSSIYLCSGLSGEAGTQYFGPGTRLLVL.

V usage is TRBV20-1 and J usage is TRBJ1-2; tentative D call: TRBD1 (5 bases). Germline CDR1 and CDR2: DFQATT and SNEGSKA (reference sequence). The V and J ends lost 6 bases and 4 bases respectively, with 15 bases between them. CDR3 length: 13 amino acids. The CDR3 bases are TGCAGTGCCCCCGGCTGGGGCGCCTATGGCTACACCTTC. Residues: CSAPGWGAYGYTF.

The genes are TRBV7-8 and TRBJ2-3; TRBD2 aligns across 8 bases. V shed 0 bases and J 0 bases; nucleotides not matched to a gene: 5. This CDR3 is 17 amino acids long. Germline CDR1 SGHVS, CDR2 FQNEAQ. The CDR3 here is CASSLAFGGESTDTQYF. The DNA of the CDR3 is TGTGCCAGCAGCTTAGCGTTCGGGGGGGAAAGCACAGATACGCAGTATTTT. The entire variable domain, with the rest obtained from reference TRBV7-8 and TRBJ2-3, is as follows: GAGVSQSPRYKVAKRGQDVALRCDPISGHVSLFWYQQALGQGPEFLTYFQNEAQLDKSGLPSDRFFAERPEGSVSTLKIQRTQQEDSAVYLCASSLAFGGESTDTQYFGPGTRLTVL.

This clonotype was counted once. The CDR3 DNA reads as TGTGCCAGCACCTTTTCAAAAGACTACGAGCAGTACTTC. Translation: CASTFSKDYEQYF. The rearrangement links TRBV28 to TRBJ2-7; D not certain. Germline lookup yields CDR1 MDHEN and CDR2 SYDVKM. V gave up 7 bases and J gave up 3 bases, with 13 bases separating them. The length of the CDR3 is 13 residues.

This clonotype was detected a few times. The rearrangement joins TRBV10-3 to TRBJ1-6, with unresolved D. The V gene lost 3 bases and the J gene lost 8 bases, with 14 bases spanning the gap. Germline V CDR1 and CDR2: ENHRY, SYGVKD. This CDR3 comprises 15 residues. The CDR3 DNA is TGTGCCATCAGTGATGTTAAGTTAATAGATTCACCCCTCCACTTT. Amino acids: CAISDVKLIDSPLHF.

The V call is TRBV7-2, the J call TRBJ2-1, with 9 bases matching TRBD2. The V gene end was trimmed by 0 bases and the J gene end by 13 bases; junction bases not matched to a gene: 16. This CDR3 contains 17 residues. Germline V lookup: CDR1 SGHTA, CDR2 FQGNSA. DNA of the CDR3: TGTGCCAGCAGCTTAGCGCGGTCAGCGGGGGGAGGTGAGACCCAGTTCTTC. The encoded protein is CASSLARSAGGGETQFF.

The CDR3 spells CSADPLAGGYNEQFF. The CDR3 DNA reads as TGCAGTGCCGACCCTCTAGCGGGGGGCTACAATGAGCAGTTCTTC. The chain joins TRBV20-1 to TRBJ2-1; 11 bases are a match to TRBD2. The V segment lost 6 bases and the J segment 3 bases; nucleotides outside the gene matches: 7. The CDR3 has 15 residues. From germline, CDR1 is DFQATT and CDR2 SNEGSKA (reference sequence).

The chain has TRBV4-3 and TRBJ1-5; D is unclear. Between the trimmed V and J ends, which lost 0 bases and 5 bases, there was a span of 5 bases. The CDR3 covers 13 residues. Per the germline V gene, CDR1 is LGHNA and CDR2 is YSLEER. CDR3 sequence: CASSQDWHQPQHF. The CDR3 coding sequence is TGCGCCAGCAGCCAAGATTGGCATCAGCCCCAGCATTTT.

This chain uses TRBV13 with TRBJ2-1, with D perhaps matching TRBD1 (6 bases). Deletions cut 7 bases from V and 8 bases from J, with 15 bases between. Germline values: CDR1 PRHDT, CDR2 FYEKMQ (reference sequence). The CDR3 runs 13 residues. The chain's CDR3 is CASKGQSGYEQFF. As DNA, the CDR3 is TGTGCCAGCAAAGGACAGTCAGGGTATGAGCAGTTCTTC.